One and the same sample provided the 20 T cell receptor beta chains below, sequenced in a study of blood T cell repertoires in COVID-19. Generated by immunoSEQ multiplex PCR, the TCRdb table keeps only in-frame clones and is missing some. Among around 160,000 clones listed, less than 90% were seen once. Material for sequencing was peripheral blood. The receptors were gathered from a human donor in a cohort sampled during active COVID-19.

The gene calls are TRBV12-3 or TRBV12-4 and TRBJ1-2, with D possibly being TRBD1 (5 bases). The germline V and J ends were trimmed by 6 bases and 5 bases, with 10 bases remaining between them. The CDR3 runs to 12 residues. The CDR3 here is CASSKTDYGYTF. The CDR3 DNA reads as TGTGCCAGCAGCAAGACAGATTATGGCTACACCTTC.

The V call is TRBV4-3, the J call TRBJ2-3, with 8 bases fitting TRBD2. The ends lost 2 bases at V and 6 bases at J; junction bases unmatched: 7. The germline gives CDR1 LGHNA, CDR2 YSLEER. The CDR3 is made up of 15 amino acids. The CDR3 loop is CASSQWSGGGDTQYF. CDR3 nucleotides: TGCGCCAGCAGCCAATGGAGCGGGGGAGGGGATACGCAGTATTTT.

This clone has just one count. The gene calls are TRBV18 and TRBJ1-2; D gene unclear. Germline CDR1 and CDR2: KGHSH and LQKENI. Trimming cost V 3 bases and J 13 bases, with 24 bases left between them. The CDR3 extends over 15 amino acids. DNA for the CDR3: TGTGCCAGCTCACCCACCGAAGGAGGACGGGAATTACGCACCTTC. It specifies CASSPTEGGRELRTF.

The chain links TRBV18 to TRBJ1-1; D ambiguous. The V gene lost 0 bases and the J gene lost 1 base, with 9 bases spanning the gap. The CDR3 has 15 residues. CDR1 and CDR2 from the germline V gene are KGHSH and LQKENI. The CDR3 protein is CASSPPWPGNTEAFF. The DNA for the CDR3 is TGTGCCAGCTCACCACCATGGCCAGGGAACACTGAAGCTTTCTTT.

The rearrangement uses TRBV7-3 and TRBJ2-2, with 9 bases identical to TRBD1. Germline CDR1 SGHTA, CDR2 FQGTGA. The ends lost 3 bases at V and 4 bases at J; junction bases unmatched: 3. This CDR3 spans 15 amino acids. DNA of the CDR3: TGTGCCAGCAGCTTGGGACAGGGTGGCACCGGGGAGCTGTTTTTT. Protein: CASSLGQGGTGELFF.

The CDR3 sequence is CASSPPSYNEQFF. CDR3 nucleotide sequence: TGTGCCAGCTCACCACCCAGCTACAATGAGCAGTTCTTC. V and J are TRBV18 and TRBJ2-1; D is undetermined. Germline loops: CDR1 KGHSH, CDR2 LQKENI. V lost 0 bases to trimming and J lost 3 bases, with 3 bases between them. The CDR3 extends over 13 amino acids.

This chain's CDR3 is CASSFLGELFF. The CDR3 DNA follows: TGTGCCAGCAGTTTCCTGGGGGAGCTGTTTTTT. The rearrangement links TRBV12-3 or TRBV12-4 to TRBJ2-2; no reliable D call. CDR3 size: 11 residues. The ends were cut back, 3 bases at V and 8 bases at J, with 4 bases in the middle.

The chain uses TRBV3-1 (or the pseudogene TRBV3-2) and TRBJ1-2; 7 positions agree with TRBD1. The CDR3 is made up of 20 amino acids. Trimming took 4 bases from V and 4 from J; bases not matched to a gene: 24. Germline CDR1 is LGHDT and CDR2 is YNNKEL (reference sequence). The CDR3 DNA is TGTGCCAGCAGCCGCCGGATGTTACGGGACAGCCCATCGTCGCCCTATGGCTACACCTTC. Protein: CASSRRMLRDSPSSPYGYTF.

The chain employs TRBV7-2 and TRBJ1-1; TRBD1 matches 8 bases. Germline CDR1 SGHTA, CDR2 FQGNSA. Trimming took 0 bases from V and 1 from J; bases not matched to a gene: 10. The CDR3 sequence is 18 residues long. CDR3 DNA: TGTGCCAGCAGCTTAGCGGGGGTGGGGACAGGTACGAACACTGAAGCTTTCTTT. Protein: CASSLAGVGTGTNTEAFF. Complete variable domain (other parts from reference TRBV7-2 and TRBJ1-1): GAGVSQSPSNKVTEKGKDVELRCDPISGHTALYWYRQSLGQGLEFLIYFQGNSAPDKSGLPSDRFSAERTGGSVSTLTIQRTQQEDSAVYLCASSLAGVGTGTNTEAFFGQGTRLTVV.

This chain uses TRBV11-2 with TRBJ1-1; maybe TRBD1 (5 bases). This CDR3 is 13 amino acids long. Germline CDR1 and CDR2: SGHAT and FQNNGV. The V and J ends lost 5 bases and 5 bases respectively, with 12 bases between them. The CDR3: CASSGGKVTEAFF. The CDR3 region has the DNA TGTGCCAGCAGCGGGGGGAAGGTAACTGAAGCTTTCTTT.

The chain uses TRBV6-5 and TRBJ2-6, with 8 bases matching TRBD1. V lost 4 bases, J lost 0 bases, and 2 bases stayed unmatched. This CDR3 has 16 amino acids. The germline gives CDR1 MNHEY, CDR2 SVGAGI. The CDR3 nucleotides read TGTGCCAGCAGTTCTACAGGGGGCTCTGGGGCCAACGTCCTGACTTTC. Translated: CASSSTGGSGANVLTF.

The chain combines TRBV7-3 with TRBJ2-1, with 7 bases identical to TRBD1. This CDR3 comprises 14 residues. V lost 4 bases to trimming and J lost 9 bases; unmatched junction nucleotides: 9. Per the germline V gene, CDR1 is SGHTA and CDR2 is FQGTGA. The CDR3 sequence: CASSSEGARSEQFF. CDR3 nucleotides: TGTGCCAGCAGCTCTGAGGGGGCGCGTAGTGAGCAGTTCTTC.

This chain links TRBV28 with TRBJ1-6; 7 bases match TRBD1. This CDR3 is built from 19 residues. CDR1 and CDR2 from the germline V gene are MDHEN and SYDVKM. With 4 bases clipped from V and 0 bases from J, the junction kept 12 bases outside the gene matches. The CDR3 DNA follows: TGTGCCAGCAGTTCCTACGTGACAGGGATTAGCTCCTATAATTCACCCCTCCACTTT. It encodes CASSSYVTGISSYNSPLHF. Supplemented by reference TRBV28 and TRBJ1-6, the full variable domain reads DVKVTQSSRYLVKRTGEKVFLECVQDMDHENMFWYRQDPGLGLRLIYFSYDVKMKEKGDIPEGYSVSREKKERFSLILESASTNQTSMYLCASSSYVTGISSYNSPLHFGNGTRLTVT.

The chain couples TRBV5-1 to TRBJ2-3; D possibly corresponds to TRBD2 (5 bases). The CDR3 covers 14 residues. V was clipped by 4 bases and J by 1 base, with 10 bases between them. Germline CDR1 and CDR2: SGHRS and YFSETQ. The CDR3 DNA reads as TGCGCCAGCAGCCTGGACGGGGGCACAGATACGCAGTATTTT. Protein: CASSLDGGTDTQYF.

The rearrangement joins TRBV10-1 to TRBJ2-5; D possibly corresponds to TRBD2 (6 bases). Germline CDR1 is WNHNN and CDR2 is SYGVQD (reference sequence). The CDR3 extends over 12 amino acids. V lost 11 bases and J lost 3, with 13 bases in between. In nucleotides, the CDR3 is TGCGCCCGGAGCGGAGGGAAAGAGACCCAGTACTTC. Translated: CARSGGKETQYF.

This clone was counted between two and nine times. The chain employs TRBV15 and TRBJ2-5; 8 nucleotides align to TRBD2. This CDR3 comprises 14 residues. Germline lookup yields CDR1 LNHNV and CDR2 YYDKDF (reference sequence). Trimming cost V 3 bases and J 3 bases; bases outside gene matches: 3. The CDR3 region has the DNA TGTGCCACCAGCAGCCGGGGGGGCGAAGAGACCCAGTACTTC. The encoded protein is CATSSRGGEETQYF.

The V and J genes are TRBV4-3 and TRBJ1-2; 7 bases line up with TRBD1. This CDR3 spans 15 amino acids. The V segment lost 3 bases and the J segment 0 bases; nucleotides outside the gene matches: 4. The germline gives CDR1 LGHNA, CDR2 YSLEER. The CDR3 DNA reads TGCGCCAGCAGCCAGGCCGACAGGGCTAACTATGGCTACACCTTC. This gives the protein CASSQADRANYGYTF.

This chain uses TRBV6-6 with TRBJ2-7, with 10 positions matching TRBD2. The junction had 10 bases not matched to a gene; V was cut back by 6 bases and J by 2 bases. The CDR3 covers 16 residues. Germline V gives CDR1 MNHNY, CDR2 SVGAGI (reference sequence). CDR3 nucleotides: TGTGCCAGCAGACCCCCTTCTAGCGGGGGCGCCTACGAGCAGTACTTC. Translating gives CASRPPSSGGAYEQYF.

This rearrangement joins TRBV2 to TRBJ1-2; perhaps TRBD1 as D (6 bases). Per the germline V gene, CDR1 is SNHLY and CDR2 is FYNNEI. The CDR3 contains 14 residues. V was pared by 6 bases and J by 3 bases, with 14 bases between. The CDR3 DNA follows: TGTGCCAGCAGCCTACAGGGCCGGGACTATGGCTACACCTTC. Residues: CASSLQGRDYGYTF.

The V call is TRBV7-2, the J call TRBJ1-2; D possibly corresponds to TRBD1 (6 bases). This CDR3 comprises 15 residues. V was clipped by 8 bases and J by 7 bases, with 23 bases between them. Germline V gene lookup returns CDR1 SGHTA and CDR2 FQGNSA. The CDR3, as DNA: TGTGCCAGCCGACCGGCGGGGGGCGTCTCTAGTGGCTACACCTTC. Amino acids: CASRPAGGVSSGYTF.